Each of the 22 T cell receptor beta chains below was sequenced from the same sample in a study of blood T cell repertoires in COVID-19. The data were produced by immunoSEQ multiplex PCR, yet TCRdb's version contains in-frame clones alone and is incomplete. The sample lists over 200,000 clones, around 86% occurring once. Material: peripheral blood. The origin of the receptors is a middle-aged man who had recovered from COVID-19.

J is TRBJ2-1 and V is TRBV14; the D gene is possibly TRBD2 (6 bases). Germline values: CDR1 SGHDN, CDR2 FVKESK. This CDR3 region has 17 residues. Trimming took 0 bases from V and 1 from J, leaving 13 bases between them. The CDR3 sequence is CASSQDGGNPSYNEQFF. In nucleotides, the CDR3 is TGTGCCAGCAGCCAAGATGGGGGGAACCCTTCCTACAATGAGCAGTTCTTC.

This CDR3 reads CASSRDQGYGYTF. The CDR3 nucleotides are TGTGCCAGCAGTCGGGACCAGGGGTATGGCTACACCTTC. The genes are TRBV6-6 and TRBJ1-2; possible D gene TRBD1, 6 bases. Germline V gene sequence: CDR1 MNHNY, CDR2 SVGAGI (reference sequence). The V end was cut by 5 bases, the J end by 5 bases, with 12 bases between. The CDR3 is 13 amino acids.

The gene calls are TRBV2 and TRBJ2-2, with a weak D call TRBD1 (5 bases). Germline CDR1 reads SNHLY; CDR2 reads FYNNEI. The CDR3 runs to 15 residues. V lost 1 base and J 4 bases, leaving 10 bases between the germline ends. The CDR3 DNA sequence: TGTGCCAGCAGTGAAGAGCAGGGATTCACCGGGGAGCTGTTTTTT. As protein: CASSEEQGFTGELFF.

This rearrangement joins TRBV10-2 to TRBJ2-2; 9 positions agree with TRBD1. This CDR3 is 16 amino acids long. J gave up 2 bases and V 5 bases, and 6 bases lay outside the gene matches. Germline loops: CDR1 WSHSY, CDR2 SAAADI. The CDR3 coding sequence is TGCGCCAGCAGTCAAACAGGGGGCCCAAACACCGGGGAGCTGTTTTTT. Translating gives CASSQTGGPNTGELFF.

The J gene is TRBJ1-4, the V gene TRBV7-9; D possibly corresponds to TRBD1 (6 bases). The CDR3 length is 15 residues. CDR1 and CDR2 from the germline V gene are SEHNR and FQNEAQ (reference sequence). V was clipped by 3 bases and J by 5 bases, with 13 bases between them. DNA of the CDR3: TGTGCCAGCAGCTTCGGACAGACAGTAAATGAAAAACTGTTTTTT. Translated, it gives CASSFGQTVNEKLFF. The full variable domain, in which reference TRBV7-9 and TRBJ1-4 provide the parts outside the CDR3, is DTGVSQNPRHKITKRGQNVTFRCDPISEHNRLYWYRQTLGQGPEFLTYFQNEAQLEKSRLLSDRFSAERPKGSFSTLEIQRTEQGDSAMYLCASSFGQTVNEKLFFGSGTQLSVL.

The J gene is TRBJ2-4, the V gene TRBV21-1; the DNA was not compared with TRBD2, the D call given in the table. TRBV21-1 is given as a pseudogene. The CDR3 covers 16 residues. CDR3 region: CASKRTSFKAKNIQYF. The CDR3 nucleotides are TGTGCCAGCAAGAGGACTAGCTTTAAGGCCAAAAACATTCAGTACTTC.

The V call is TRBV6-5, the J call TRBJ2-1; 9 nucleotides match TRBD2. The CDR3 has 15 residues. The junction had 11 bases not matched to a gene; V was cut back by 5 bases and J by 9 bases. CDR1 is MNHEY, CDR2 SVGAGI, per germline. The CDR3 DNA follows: TGTGCCAGCAGTCACCTATGGCGGGGGGGCAGTGAGCAGTTCTTC. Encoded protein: CASSHLWRGGSEQFF.

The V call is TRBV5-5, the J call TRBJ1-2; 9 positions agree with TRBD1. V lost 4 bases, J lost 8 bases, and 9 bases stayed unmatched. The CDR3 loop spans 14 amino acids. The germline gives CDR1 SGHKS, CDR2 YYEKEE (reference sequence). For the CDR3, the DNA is TGTGCCAGCAGCCGGGACAGGGATCTTGGGGGCTACACCTTC. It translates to CASSRDRDLGGYTF.

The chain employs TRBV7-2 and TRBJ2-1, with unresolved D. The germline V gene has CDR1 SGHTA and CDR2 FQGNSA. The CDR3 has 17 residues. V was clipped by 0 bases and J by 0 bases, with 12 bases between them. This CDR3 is CASSLAQVSGSYNEQFF. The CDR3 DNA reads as TGTGCCAGCAGCTTAGCGCAGGTGTCTGGCTCCTACAATGAGCAGTTCTTC.

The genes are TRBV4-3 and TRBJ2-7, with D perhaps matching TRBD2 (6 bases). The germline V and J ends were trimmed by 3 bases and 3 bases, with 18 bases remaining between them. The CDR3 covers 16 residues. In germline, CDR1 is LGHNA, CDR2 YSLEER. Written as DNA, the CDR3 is TGCGCCAGCAGCCATGCCCACGGAGGGGAGTTCTACGAGCAGTACTTC. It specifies CASSHAHGGEFYEQYF.

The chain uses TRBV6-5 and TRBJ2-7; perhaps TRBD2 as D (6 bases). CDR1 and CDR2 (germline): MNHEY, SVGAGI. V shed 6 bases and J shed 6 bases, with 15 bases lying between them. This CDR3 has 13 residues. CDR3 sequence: CASSRSYGGEQYF. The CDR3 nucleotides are TGTGCCAGCAGCCGTTCCTACGGGGGCGAGCAGTACTTC.

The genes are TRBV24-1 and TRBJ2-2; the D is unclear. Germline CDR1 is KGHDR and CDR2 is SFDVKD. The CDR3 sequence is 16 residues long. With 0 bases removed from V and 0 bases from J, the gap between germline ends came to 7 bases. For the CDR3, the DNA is TGTGCCACCAGTGATTTGGCACAAGCGAACACCGGGGAGCTGTTTTTT. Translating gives CATSDLAQANTGELFF.

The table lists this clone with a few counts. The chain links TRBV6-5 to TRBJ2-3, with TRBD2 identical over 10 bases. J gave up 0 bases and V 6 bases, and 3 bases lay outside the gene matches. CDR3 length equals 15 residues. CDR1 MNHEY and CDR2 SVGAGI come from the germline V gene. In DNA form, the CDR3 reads TGTGCCAGCAGGGAGACTAGCGGGAGCACAGATACGCAGTATTTT. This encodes CASRETSGSTDTQYF.

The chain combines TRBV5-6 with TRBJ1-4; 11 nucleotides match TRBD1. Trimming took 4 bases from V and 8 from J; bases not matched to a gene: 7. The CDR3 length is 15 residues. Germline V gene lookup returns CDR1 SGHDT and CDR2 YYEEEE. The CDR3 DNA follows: TGTGCCAGCAGCCTGGGACAGGGGGGTTCCGAAAAACTGTTTTTT. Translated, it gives CASSLGQGGSEKLFF.

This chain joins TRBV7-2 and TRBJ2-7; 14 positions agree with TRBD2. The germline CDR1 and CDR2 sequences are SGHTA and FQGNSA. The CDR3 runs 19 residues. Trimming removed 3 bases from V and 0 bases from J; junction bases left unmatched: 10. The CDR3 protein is CASSFRTSGRSASSYEQYF. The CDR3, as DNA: TGTGCCAGCAGCTTCCGGACTAGCGGGAGGTCTGCTAGCTCCTACGAGCAGTACTTC. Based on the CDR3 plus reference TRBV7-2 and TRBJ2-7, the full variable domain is GAGVSQSPSNKVTEKGKDVELRCDPISGHTALYWYRQSLGQGLEFLIYFQGNSAPDKSGLPSDRFSAERTGGSVSTLTIQRTQQEDSAVYLCASSFRTSGRSASSYEQYFGPGTRLTVT.

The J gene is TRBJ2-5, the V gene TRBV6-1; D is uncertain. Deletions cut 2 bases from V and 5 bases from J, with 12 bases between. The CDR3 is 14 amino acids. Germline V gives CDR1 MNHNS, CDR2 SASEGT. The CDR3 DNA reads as TGTGCCAGCAGTGAATTTGGTCAGTTCGAGACCCAGTACTTC. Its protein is CASSEFGQFETQYF.

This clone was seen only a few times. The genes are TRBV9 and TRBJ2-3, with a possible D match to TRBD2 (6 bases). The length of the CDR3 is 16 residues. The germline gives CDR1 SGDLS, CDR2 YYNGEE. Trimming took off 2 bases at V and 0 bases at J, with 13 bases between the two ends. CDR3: CASSVIAETSTDTQYF. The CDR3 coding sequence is TGTGCCAGCAGCGTCATAGCGGAGACTAGCACAGATACGCAGTATTTT. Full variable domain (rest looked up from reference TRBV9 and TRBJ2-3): DSGVTQTPKHLITATGQRVTLRCSPRSGDLSVYWYQQSLDQGLQFLIQYYNGEERAKGNILERFSAQQFPDLHSELNLSSLELGDSALYFCASSVIAETSTDTQYFGPGTRLTVL.

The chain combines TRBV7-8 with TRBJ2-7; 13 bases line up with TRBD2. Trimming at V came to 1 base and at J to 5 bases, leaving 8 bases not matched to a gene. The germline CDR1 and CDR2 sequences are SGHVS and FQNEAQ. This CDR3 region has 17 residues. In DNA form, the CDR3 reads TGTGCCAGCAGCTTAGGACTAGCGGGAGGTGCTCAGAACGAGCAGTACTTC. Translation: CASSLGLAGGAQNEQYF.

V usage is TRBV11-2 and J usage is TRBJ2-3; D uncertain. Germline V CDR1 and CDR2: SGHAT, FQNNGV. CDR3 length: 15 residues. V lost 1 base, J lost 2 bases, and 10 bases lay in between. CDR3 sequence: CASSLVGRYTDTQYF. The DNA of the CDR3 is TGTGCCAGCAGCTTAGTTGGCAGATACACAGATACGCAGTATTTT. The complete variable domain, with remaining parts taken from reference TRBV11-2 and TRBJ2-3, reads EAGVAQSPRYKIIEKRQSVAFWCNPISGHATLYWYQQILGQGPKLLIQFQNNGVVDDSQLPKDRFSAERLKGVDSTLKIQPAKLEDSAVYLCASSLVGRYTDTQYFGPGTRLTVL.

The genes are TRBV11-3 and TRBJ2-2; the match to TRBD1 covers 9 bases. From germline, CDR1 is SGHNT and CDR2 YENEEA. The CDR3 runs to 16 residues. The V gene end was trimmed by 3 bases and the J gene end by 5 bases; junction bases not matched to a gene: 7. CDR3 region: CASSLGQGWSTGELFF. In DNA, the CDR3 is TGTGCCAGCAGCTTGGGACAGGGATGGAGTACCGGGGAGCTGTTTTTT.

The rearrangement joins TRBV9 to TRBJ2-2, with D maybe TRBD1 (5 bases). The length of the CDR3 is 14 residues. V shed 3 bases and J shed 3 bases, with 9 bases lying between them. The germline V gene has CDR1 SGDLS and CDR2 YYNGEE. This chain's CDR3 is CASSGQGYTGELFF. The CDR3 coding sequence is TGTGCCAGCAGCGGCCAGGGTTACACCGGGGAGCTGTTTTTT.

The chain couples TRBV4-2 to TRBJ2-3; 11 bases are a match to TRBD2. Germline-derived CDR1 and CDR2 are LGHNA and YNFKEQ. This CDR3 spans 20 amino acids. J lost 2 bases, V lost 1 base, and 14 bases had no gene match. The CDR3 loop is CASSQGLSGRAASNTDTQYF. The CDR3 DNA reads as TGTGCCAGCAGCCAAGGCCTTAGCGGGAGGGCCGCTAGTAACACAGATACGCAGTATTTT.